The rows below give T cell receptor beta chains drawn from one sample of a study of cytomegalovirus exposure and HLA in healthy donors. The data were produced by immunoSEQ multiplex PCR, yet TCRdb's version contains in-frame clones alone and is incomplete. The sample includes 95,000 to 100,000 clones, roughly three quarters of them seen just once. Source material: PBMCs. The receptors come from a female donor in good health and CMV-seronegative. Both conserved end residues are trimmed from each CDR3.

CDR3 length: 14
V gene: TRBV6-5
J gene: TRBJ1-1
CDR3 protein: ASSYSTPRYHTEAF

CDR3 length: 15
V gene: TRBV6-1
J gene: TRBJ2-7
CDR3 protein: ASSETPGQGKPYEQY

CDR3 length: 15
V gene: TRBV5-1
J gene: TRBJ1-4
CDR3 protein: ASSVQGGVATNEKLF

CDR3 length: 12
V gene: TRBV5-6
J gene: TRBJ1-2
CDR3 protein: ASSLPEEYYGYT

CDR3 length: 11
V gene: TRBV7-2
J gene: TRBJ1-2
CDR3 protein: ASSLGTVYGYT

CDR3 length: 13
V gene: TRBV5-1
J gene: TRBJ1-2
CDR3 protein: ASSPGTVSNYGYT

CDR3 length: 18
V gene: TRBV4-2
J gene: TRBJ2-2
CDR3 protein: ASSPSKRTSGRNSLGELF

CDR3 length: 15
V gene: TRBV1
J gene: TRBJ2-1
CDR3 protein: TSSQSPGLTSYNEQF

CDR3 length: 13
V gene: TRBV5-5
J gene: TRBJ2-7
CDR3 protein: ASSLMPGASYEQY

CDR3 length: 13
V gene: TRBV4-3
J gene: TRBJ1-2
CDR3 protein: ASSQDGRDAYGYT

CDR3 length: 13
V gene: TRBV27
J gene: TRBJ2-7
CDR3 protein: ASSLLRESLSEQY

CDR3 length: 9
V gene: TRBV20-1
J gene: TRBJ2-3
CDR3 protein: SALRTDTQY

CDR3 length: 10
V gene: TRBV2
J gene: TRBJ1-3
CDR3 protein: ASGRTGSTIY

CDR3 length: 13
V gene: TRBV5-5
J gene: TRBJ1-3
CDR3 protein: ASSSWDSGGNTIY

CDR3 length: 12
V gene: TRBV5-5
J gene: TRBJ1-4
CDR3 protein: ASSVPGQGEKLF

CDR3 length: 12
V gene: TRBV18
J gene: TRBJ1-1
CDR3 protein: ASSPEGANTEAF

CDR3 length: 10
V gene: TRBV6-5
J gene: TRBJ1-5
CDR3 protein: ASKYSNQPQH

CDR3 length: 14
V gene: TRBV5-6
J gene: TRBJ1-2
CDR3 protein: ASSQLPGQGRFGYT

CDR3 length: 17
V gene: TRBV5-6
J gene: TRBJ1-2
CDR3 protein: ASSFKSTWAGIYNYGYT

CDR3 length: 12
V gene: TRBV7-9
J gene: TRBJ1-5
CDR3 protein: ASSITGLNQPQH

CDR3 length: 13
V gene: TRBV6-5
J gene: TRBJ1-2
CDR3 protein: ASSSPGQGLEGYT

CDR3 length: 12
V gene: TRBV5-1
J gene: TRBJ2-3
CDR3 protein: ASSLASGRDTQY

CDR3 length: 11
V gene: TRBV6-6
J gene: TRBJ2-3
CDR3 protein: ASRRGHTDTQY

CDR3 length: 12
V gene: TRBV30
J gene: TRBJ1-2
CDR3 protein: AWSVRGRAHGYT

CDR3 length: 11
V gene: TRBV6-1
J gene: TRBJ1-5
CDR3 protein: ASKGGLGQPQH

CDR3 length: 14
V gene: TRBV2
J gene: TRBJ2-5
CDR3 protein: ASSLRLAGRQETQY

CDR3 length: 14
V gene: TRBV5-5
J gene: TRBJ1-1
CDR3 protein: ASSTIAGRGDTEAF

CDR3 length: 15
V gene: TRBV7-9
J gene: TRBJ1-5
CDR3 protein: SSSPGTGGGGNQPQH